Below are 6 T cell receptor beta chains sequenced from a single sample in a study of PD-L1 blockade in urothelial cancer. The assay was immunoSEQ multiplex PCR, and TCRdb's table has in-frame clones only and misses some. The data show about 43,000 clones, around 90% seen once. This material consisted of PBMCs, taken around atezolizumab (anti-PD-L1) treatment. These TCRs come from a woman aged 60-75 years with urothelial cancer.

The J gene is TRBJ2-2, the V gene TRBV28; the match to TRBD1 covers 9 bases. Germline CDR1 and CDR2: MDHEN and SYDVKM. The V gene end was trimmed by 1 base and the J gene end by 6 bases; junction bases not matched to a gene: 3. CDR3 length equals 15 residues. In DNA form, the CDR3 reads TGTGCCAGCAGTTTATTGCGACAGGGGGCCGGGGAGCTGTTTTTT. Its protein is CASSLLRQGAGELFF.

CDR3 loop: CAISTGTGGAYTEAFF. Written as DNA, the CDR3 is TGTGCCATCAGTACCGGGACAGGGGGCGCATACACTGAAGCTTTCTTT. The chain employs TRBV10-3 and TRBJ1-1, with 12 nucleotides matching TRBD1. The V gene end was trimmed by 5 bases and the J gene end by 3 bases; junction bases not matched to a gene: 7. The CDR3 has 16 amino acids. Germline assignment: CDR1 ENHRY and CDR2 SYGVKD.

The chain carries TRBV5-6 and TRBJ1-1, with D perhaps TRBD1 (5 bases). This CDR3 is built from 15 residues. V was shortened by 4 bases and J by 0 bases, with 13 bases between the two germline ends. The germline V gene encodes CDR1 SGHDT and CDR2 YYEEEE. CDR3 sequence reads: CASSRGVRVNTEAFF. The CDR3 DNA reads as TGTGCCAGCAGCCGGGGGGTTCGGGTGAACACTGAAGCTTTCTTT.

This clone was recorded many times. The genes are TRBV4-1 and TRBJ2-7, with a weak D call TRBD1 (6 bases). The CDR3 has 13 residues. V was pared by 2 bases and J by 10 bases, with 15 bases between. CDR1 and CDR2 from the germline V gene are MGHRA and YSYEKL. The CDR3 sequence: CASSQLEGVQQYF. The CDR3 bases are TGCGCCAGCAGCCAACTCGAGGGGGTACAACAGTACTTC.

This rearrangement joins TRBV5-1 to TRBJ2-7; the D gene is possibly TRBD2 (6 bases). CDR1 and CDR2 (germline): SGHRS, YFSETQ. The CDR3 has 15 amino acids. Trimming took 4 bases from V and 0 from J, leaving 14 bases between them. The CDR3 DNA reads as TGCGCCAGCAGCCCGGGACTCCACAGCTCCTACGAGCAGTACTTC. The encoded protein is CASSPGLHSSYEQYF.

V and J are TRBV27 and TRBJ1-4; a possible D gene is TRBD1 (5 bases). Trimming shortened V by 6 bases and J by 6 bases, and 14 bases separated the two germline ends. The CDR3 sequence is 14 residues long. Per germline, CDR1 MNHEY and CDR2 SMNVEV (reference sequence). The CDR3 sequence is CASRPPGTYEKLFF. The CDR3 DNA reads TGTGCCAGCAGACCTCCCGGGACTTATGAAAAACTGTTTTTT.